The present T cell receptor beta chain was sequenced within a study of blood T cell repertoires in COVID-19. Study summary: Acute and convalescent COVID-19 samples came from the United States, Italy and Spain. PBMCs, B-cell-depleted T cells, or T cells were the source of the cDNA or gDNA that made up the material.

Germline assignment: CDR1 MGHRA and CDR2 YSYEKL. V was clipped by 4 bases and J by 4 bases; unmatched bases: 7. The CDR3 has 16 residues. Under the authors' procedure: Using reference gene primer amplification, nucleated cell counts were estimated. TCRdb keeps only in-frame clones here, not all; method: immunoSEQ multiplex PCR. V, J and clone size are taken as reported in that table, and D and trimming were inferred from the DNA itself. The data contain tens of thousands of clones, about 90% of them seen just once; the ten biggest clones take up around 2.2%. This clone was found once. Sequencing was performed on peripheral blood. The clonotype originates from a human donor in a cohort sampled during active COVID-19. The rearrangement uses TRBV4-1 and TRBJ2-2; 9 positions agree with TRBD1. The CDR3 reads CASSPRDRGTTGELFF. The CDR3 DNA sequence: TGCGCCAGCAGCCCCCGAGACAGGGGGACCACCGGGGAGCTGTTTTTT.